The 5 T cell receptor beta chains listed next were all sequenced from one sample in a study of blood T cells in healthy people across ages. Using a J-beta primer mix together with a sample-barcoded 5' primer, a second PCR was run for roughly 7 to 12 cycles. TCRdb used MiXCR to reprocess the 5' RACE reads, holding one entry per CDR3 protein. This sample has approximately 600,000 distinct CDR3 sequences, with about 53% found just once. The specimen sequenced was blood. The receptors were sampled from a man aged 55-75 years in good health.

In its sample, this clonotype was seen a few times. The CDR3 nucleotides read TGTGCCAGCAGCTTAGACGGAGTGGTGGGCTACACCTTC. Amino acid sequence: CASSLDGVVGYTF. The J gene is TRBJ1-2, the V gene TRBV7-9; D not resolved. CDR1 and CDR2 (germline): SEHNR, FQNEAQ (reference sequence). V was trimmed by 1 base and J by 8 bases, leaving 11 bases between them. This CDR3 contains 13 residues.

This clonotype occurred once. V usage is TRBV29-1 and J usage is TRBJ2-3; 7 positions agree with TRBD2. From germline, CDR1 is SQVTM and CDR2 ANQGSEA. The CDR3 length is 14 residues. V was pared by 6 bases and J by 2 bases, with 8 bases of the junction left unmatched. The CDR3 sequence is CSVGRGTDTDTQYF. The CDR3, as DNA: TGCAGCGTCGGGCGGGGGACCGACACAGATACGCAGTATTTT.

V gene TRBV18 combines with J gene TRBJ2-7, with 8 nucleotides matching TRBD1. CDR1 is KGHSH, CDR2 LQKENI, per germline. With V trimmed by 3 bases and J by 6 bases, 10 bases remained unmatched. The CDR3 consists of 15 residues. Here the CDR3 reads CASSPGQGSWGEQYF. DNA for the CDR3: TGTGCCAGCTCACCCGGACAGGGAAGTTGGGGCGAGCAGTACTTC.

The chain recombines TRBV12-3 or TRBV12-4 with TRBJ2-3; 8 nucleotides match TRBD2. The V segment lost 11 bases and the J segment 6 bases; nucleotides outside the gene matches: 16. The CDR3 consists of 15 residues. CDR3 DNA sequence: TGTGCCGGCGGGGCAGAGCGGGGGCCCCAGGATACGCAGTATTTT. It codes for CAGGAERGPQDTQYF.

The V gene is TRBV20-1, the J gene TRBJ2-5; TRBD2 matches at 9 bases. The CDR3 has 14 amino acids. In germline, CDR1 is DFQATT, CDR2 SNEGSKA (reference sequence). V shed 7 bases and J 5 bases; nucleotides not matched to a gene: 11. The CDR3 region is CSVPRSGGKETQYF. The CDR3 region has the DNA TGCAGTGTCCCCCGTAGCGGGGGTAAGGAGACCCAGTACTTC.